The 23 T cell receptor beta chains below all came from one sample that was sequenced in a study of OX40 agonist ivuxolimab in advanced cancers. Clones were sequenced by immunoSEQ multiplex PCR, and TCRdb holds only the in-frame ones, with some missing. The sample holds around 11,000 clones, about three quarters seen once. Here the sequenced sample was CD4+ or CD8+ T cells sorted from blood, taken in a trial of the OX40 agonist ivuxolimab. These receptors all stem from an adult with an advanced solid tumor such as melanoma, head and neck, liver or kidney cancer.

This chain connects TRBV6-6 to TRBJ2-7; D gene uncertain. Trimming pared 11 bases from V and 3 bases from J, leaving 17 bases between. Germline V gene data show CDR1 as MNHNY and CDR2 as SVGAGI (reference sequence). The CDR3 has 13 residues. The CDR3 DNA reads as TGTGCCTCAGGACCGCAGCCGAACTACGAGCAGTACTTC. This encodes CASGPQPNYEQYF.

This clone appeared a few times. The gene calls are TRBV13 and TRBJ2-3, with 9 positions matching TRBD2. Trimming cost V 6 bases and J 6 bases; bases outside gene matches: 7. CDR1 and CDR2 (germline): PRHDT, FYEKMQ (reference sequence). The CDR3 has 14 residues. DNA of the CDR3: TGTGCCAGCAGACCAACTAGCGGGTGGGATACGCAGTATTTT. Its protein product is CASRPTSGWDTQYF.

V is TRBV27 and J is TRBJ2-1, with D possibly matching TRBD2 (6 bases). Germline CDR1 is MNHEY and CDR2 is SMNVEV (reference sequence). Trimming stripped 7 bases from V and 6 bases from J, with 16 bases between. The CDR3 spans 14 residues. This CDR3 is CASIPVRDSNEQFF. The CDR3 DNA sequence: TGTGCCAGCATCCCCGTCCGGGACTCCAATGAGCAGTTCTTC.

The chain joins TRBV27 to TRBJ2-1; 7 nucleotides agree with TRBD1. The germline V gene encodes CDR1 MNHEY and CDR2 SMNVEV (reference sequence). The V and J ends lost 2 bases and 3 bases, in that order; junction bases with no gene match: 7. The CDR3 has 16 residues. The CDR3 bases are TGTGCCAGCAGTTTAGCAGGGGGTGATTACTACAATGAGCAGTTCTTC. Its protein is CASSLAGGDYYNEQFF.

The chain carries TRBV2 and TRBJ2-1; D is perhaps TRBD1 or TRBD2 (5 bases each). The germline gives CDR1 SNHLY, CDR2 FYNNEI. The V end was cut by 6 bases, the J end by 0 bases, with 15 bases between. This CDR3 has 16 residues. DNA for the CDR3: TGTGCCAGCAGAGCTGGGACGGGGAGCTCCTACAATGAGCAGTTCTTC. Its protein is CASRAGTGSSYNEQFF.

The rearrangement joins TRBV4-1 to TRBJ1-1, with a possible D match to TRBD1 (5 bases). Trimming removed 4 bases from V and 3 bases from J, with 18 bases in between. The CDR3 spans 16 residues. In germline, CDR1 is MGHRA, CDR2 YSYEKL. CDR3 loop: CASSRRGGGEDTEAFF. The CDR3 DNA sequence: TGCGCCAGCAGCCGAAGAGGTGGGGGAGAAGACACTGAAGCTTTCTTT.

CDR3 sequence (DNA): TGTGCCAGCAGTGAAATATTTGCTAATTCACCCCTCCACTTT. Its translation is CASSEIFANSPLHF. The genes are TRBV25-1 and TRBJ1-6; D not certain. Germline CDR1 reads MGHDK; CDR2 reads SYGVNS. This CDR3 spans 14 amino acids. V was trimmed by 2 bases and J by 6 bases, leaving 8 bases between them.

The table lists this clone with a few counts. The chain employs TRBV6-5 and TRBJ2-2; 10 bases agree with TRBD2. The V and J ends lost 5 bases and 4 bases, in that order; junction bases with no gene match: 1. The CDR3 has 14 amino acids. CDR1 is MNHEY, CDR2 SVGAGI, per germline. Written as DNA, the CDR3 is TGTGCCAGCAGTAGCGGGGGGGCCACCGGGGAGCTGTTTTTT. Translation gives CASSSGGATGELFF.

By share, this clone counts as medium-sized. The CDR3 spells CSVEGGIQETQYF. DNA of the CDR3: TGCAGCGTTGAGGGAGGGATCCAAGAGACCCAGTACTTC. The chain employs TRBV29-1 and TRBJ2-5; 7 bases fit TRBD2. This CDR3 comprises 13 residues. Germline CDR1 SQVTM, CDR2 ANQGSEA. The J segment lost 1 base and the V segment lost 3 bases, leaving 2 bases of the junction unmatched. Full variable domain (remainder filled in from reference TRBV29-1 and TRBJ2-5): SAVISQKPSRDICQRGTSLTIQCQVDSQVTMMFWYRQQPGQSLTLIATANQGSEATYESGFVIDKFPISRPNLTFSTLTVSNMSPEDSSIYLCSVEGGIQETQYFGPGTRLLVL.

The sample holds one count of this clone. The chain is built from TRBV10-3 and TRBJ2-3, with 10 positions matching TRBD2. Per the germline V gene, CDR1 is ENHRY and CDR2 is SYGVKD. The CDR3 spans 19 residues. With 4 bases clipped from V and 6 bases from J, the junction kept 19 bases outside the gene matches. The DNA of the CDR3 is TGTGCCATCAGTGTCGACCAAGGGCTCAGCGGGGGGGATTTGGATACGCAGTATTTT. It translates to CAISVDQGLSGGDLDTQYF.

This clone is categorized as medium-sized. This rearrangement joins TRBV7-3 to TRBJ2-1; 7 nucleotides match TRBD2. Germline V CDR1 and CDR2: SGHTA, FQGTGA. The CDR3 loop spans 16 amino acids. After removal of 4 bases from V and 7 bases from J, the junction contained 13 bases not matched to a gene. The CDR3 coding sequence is TGTGCCAGCAGCTCCCTAGGGGCGGGAGTTCCGAATGAGCAGTTCTTC. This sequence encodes CASSSLGAGVPNEQFF.

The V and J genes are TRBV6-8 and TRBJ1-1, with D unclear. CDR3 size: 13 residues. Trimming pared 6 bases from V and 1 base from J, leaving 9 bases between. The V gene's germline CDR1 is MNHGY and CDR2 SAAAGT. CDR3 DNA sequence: TGTGCCAGCAGAAGGGTGTGGAACACTGAAGCTTTCTTT. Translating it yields CASRRVWNTEAFF.

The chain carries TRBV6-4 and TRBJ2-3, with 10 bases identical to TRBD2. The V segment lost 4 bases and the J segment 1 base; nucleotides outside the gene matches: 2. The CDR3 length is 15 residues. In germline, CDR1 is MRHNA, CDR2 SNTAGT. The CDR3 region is CASSASGGGTDTQYF. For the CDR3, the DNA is TGTGCCAGCAGTGCTAGCGGGGGAGGCACAGATACGCAGTATTTT.

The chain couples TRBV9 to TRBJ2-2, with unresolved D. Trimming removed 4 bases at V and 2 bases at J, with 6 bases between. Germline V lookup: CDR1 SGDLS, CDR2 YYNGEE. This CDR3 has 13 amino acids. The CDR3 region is CASSSQNTGELFF. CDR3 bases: TGTGCCAGCAGCTCTCAAAACACCGGGGAGCTGTTTTTT.

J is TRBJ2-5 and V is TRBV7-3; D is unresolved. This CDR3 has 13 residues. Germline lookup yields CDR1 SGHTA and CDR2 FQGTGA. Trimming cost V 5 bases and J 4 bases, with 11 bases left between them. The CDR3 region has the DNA TGTGCCAGCAGCCTCGGGCCAATAGAGACCCAGTACTTC. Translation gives CASSLGPIETQYF.

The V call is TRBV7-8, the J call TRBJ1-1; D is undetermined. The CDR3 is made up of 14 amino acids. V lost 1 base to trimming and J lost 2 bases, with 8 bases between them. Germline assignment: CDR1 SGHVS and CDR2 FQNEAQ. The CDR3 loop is CASSLVGGNTEAFF. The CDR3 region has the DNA TGTGCCAGCAGCTTAGTAGGCGGAAACACTGAAGCTTTCTTT.

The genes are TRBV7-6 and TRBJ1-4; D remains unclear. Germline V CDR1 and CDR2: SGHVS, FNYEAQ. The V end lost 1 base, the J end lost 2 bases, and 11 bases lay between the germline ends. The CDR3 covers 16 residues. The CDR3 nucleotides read TGTGCCAGCAGCTTAGAGGCTCAGCGCACTAATGAAAAACTGTTTTTT. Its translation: CASSLEAQRTNEKLFF.

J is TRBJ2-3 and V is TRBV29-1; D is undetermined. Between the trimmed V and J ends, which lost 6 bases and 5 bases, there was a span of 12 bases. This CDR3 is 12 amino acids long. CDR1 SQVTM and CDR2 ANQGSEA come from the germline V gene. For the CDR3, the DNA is TGCAGCGTCGAGATACTGGAAGATACGCAGTATTTT. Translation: CSVEILEDTQYF.

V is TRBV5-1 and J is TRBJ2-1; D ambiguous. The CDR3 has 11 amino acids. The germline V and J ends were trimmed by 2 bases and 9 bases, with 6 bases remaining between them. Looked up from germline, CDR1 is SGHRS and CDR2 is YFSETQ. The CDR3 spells CASSFGSEQFF. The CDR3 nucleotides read TGCGCCAGCAGCTTCGGAAGTGAGCAGTTCTTC.

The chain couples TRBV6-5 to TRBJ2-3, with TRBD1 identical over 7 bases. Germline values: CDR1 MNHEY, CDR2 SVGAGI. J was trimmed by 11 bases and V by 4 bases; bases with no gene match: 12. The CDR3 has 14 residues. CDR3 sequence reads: CASSSERQGIRQYF. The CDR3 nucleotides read TGTGCCAGCAGTTCCGAAAGACAGGGAATAAGGCAGTATTTT.

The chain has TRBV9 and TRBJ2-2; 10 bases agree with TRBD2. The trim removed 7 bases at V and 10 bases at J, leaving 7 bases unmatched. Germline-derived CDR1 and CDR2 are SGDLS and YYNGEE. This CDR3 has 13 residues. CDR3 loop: CASSLAGAPELFF. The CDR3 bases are TGTGCCAGCTCTCTAGCGGGGGCCCCGGAGCTGTTTTTT. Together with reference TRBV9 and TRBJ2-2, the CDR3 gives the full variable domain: DSGVTQTPKHLITATGQRVTLRCSPRSGDLSVYWYQQSLDQGLQFLIQYYNGEERAKGNILERFSAQQFPDLHSELNLSSLELGDSALYFCASSLAGAPELFFGEGSRLTVL.

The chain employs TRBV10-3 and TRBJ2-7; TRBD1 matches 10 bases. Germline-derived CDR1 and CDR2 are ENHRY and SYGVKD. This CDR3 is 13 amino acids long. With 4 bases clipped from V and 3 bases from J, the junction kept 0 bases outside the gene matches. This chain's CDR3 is CAISGTGGYEQYF. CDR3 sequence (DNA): TGTGCCATCAGTGGGACAGGGGGCTACGAGCAGTACTTC.

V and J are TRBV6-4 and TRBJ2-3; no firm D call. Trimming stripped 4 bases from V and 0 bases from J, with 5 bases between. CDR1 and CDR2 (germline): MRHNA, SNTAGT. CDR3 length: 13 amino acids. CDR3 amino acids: CASSGHSTDTQYF. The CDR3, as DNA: TGTGCCAGCAGTGGACATAGCACAGATACGCAGTATTTT.